The 22 T cell receptor beta chains below come from one sample, sequenced in a study of CD8 T cells in ankylosing spondylitis. TCRdb re-analysed the 5' RACE reads in MiXCR, keeping a single row per CDR3 protein. The table shows 300,000 to 350,000 distinct CDR3 sequences, with 11% occurring only once. Material for sequencing was blood, either unsorted or a sorted T cell fraction (not recorded which). The receptors derive from a female donor with ankylosing spondylitis or in good health (not recorded which).

This clonotype showed up many times. The chain links TRBV12-3 or TRBV12-4 to TRBJ2-7, with 11 positions matching TRBD2. Trimming at V came to 3 bases and at J to 6 bases, leaving 4 bases not matched to a gene. CDR3 length: 14 amino acids. CDR3 DNA sequence: TGTGCCAGCAGTTTTGGGCTAGCGGGAGGCGAGCAGTACTTC. It is translated as CASSFGLAGGEQYF.

Regarding this clonotype: A junction end diverges from the germline sequence, so it may reflect a read error. The V call is TRBV20-1, the J call TRBJ2-7, with 11 bases that match TRBD2. This CDR3 has 17 amino acids. The germline CDR1 and CDR2 sequences are DFQATT and SNEGSKA (reference sequence). CDR3 DNA: TGCTGTGCTAGAGATCTAGTAGCACTAGCGGGAGACTACGAGCAGTACTTC. Translation: CCARDLVALAGDYEQYF.

This clonotype was observed a handful of times. V gene TRBV29-1 combines with J gene TRBJ1-5; 11 nucleotides agree with TRBD1. Germline CDR1 is SQVTM and CDR2 is ANQGSEA. The length of the CDR3 is 17 residues. V dropped 2 bases and J dropped 3; count of bases not matched to a gene: 9. The CDR3 DNA reads TGCAGCGTTGAACCGGGGGACAGGGGGTTTTTCAATCAGCCCCAGCATTTT. Translated, it gives CSVEPGDRGFFNQPQHF.

There are many counts of this clonotype. V gene TRBV28 combines with J gene TRBJ2-3, with a weak D call TRBD2 (5 bases). This CDR3 region has 15 residues. With 6 bases removed from V and 7 bases from J, the gap between germline ends came to 20 bases. Looked up from germline, CDR1 is MDHEN and CDR2 is SYDVKM. CDR3 sequence reads: CASSPGREDENTQYF. CDR3 nucleotides: TGTGCCAGCAGCCCCGGTCGGGAAGATGAGAATACGCAGTATTTT. Based on the CDR3 plus reference TRBV28 and TRBJ2-3, the full variable domain is DVKVTQSSRYLVKRTGEKVFLECVQDMDHENMFWYRQDPGLGLRLIYFSYDVKMKEKGDIPEGYSVSREKKERFSLILESASTNQTSMYLCASSPGREDENTQYFGPGTRLTVL.

This clonotype has just a few counts. The chain combines TRBV12-3 or TRBV12-4 with TRBJ1-2, with D hard to call. V was clipped by 8 bases and J by 7 bases, with 11 bases between them. The CDR3 loop spans 11 amino acids. The CDR3: CASGLTGGYTF. The CDR3 DNA reads TGTGCCAGCGGGCTAACGGGTGGCTACACCTTC.

This clonotype was seen once. The V and J genes are TRBV18 and TRBJ2-7; D is uncertain. The CDR3 extends over 12 amino acids. Germline CDR1 KGHSH, CDR2 LQKENI. Trimming took off 6 bases at V and 7 bases at J, with 13 bases between the two ends. The CDR3 loop reads CASSNMDGEQYF. Written as DNA, the CDR3 is TGTGCCAGCTCCAACATGGACGGGGAGCAGTACTTC.

In its sample, this clonotype was seen many times. V usage is TRBV11-1 and J usage is TRBJ2-2; 9 bases map to TRBD1. The V segment lost 1 base and the J segment 3 bases; nucleotides outside the gene matches: 9. The germline V gene has CDR1 SGHAT and CDR2 FQDESV (reference sequence). The CDR3 is 18 residues long. The CDR3 protein is CASSLDYPDRGDTGELFF. The CDR3 nucleotides are TGTGCCAGCAGCTTAGATTACCCGGACAGGGGAGACACCGGGGAGCTGTTTTTT.

In its sample, this clonotype was seen many times. CDR3 region: CASSSRTVYNSPLHF. The CDR3 nucleotides read TGCGCCAGCAGCTCGAGGACAGTATATAATTCACCCCTCCACTTT. This chain connects TRBV5-1 to TRBJ1-6; TRBD1 might be the D (6 bases). V was trimmed by 3 bases and J by 4 bases, leaving 11 bases between them. Germline V gives CDR1 SGHRS, CDR2 YFSETQ. CDR3 length: 15 residues.

The chain carries TRBV12-3 or TRBV12-4 and TRBJ2-5, with D tentatively TRBD1 (6 bases). CDR3 length equals 13 residues. Trimming took off 5 bases at V and 4 bases at J, with 11 bases between the two ends. As DNA, the CDR3 is TGTGCCAGCAGTAACAGGGAAGGAGAGACCCAGTACTTC. Translated, it gives CASSNREGETQYF.

This clonotype appeared many times. The rearrangement uses TRBV20-1 and TRBJ2-3; 7 bases are shared with TRBD1. Germline assignment: CDR1 DFQATT and CDR2 SNEGSKA (reference sequence). The CDR3 contains 15 residues. The J segment lost 2 bases and the V segment lost 3 bases, leaving 8 bases of the junction unmatched. The CDR3 sequence is CSASPLTGNTDTQYF. The CDR3 DNA reads as TGCAGTGCTAGCCCCCTGACAGGGAACACAGATACGCAGTATTTT.

This clonotype was seen many times. V usage is TRBV5-1 and J usage is TRBJ1-2, with D unclear. The CDR3 runs 17 residues. Between the trimmed V and J ends, which lost 4 bases and 2 bases, there was a span of 21 bases. Germline CDR1 reads SGHRS; CDR2 reads YFSETQ. CDR3 DNA sequence: TGCGCCAGCAGCCGACAACCAGGAAACCGATCGAACTATGGCTACACCTTC. Its protein is CASSRQPGNRSNYGYTF.

The V and J genes are TRBV20-1 and TRBJ2-6; D unclear. The CDR3 has 14 residues. Germline-derived CDR1 and CDR2 are DFQATT and SNEGSKA (reference sequence). The V gene lost 2 bases and the J gene lost 2 bases, with 7 bases spanning the gap. The CDR3 nucleotides are TGCAGTGCTAGAAGATTTGCTGGGGCCAACGTCCTGACTTTC. This encodes CSARRFAGANVLTF.

The rearrangement joins TRBV7-9 to TRBJ2-5, with 7 bases aligning to TRBD2. The V segment lost 8 bases and the J segment 2 bases; nucleotides outside the gene matches: 8. CDR1 SEHNR and CDR2 FQNEAQ come from the germline V gene (reference sequence). The CDR3 length is 14 residues. The CDR3 loop reads CASRPGGFQETQYF. CDR3 coding DNA: TGTGCCAGCCGCCCGGGGGGTTTTCAAGAGACCCAGTACTTC.

The V and J genes are TRBV20-1 and TRBJ2-5; 11 nucleotides align to TRBD2. With V trimmed by 6 bases and J by 5 bases, 11 bases remained unmatched. Germline lookup yields CDR1 DFQATT and CDR2 SNEGSKA (reference sequence). This CDR3 has 15 amino acids. The CDR3 reads CSADTLAGAGETQYF. CDR3 sequence (DNA): TGCAGTGCCGATACACTAGCGGGAGCGGGGGAGACCCAGTACTTC.

This clonotype was counted a single time. The chain combines TRBV10-3 with TRBJ2-3; 9 bases line up with TRBD1. Germline-derived CDR1 and CDR2 are ENHRY and SYGVKD. V trimming: 7 bases; J trimming: 6 bases; junction bases outside the gene matches: 2. This CDR3 is 12 amino acids long. The CDR3 DNA is TGTGCCATCACCGGACAGGGGGATACGCAGTATTTT. Protein sequence: CAITGQGDTQYF.

This clonotype was observed at least ten times. V is TRBV12-3 or TRBV12-4 and J is TRBJ1-1; weak D call: TRBD1 (6 bases). CDR3 length equals 13 residues. V was trimmed by 7 bases and J by 0 bases, leaving 9 bases between them. Written as DNA, the CDR3 is TGTGCCAGCAACGACAGGCTGAACACTGAAGCTTTCTTT. It translates to CASNDRLNTEAFF.

This clonotype was observed many times. This chain joins TRBV10-2 and TRBJ2-5, with D hard to call. Trimming took 2 bases from V and 4 from J, leaving 11 bases between them. The CDR3 loop spans 14 amino acids. The germline CDR1 and CDR2 sequences are WSHSY and SAAADI. This CDR3 reads CASSERRITETQYF. The CDR3 region has the DNA TGCGCCAGCAGTGAGCGGCGGATAACAGAGACCCAGTACTTC.

This clonotype was seen ten or more times. The chain has TRBV24-1 and TRBJ1-5; 8 positions agree with TRBD1. Per germline, CDR1 KGHDR and CDR2 SFDVKD. Unmatched junction bases numbered 6, after V lost 3 bases and J lost 3 bases. The CDR3 covers 16 residues. The CDR3 reads CATSDHRTGFNQPQHF. CDR3 nucleotides: TGTGCCACCAGTGATCACCGGACAGGGTTCAATCAGCCCCAGCATTTT.

On this clonotype itself: One base away lies a much larger clone, so this may be a sequencing read error. The chain joins TRBV20-1 to TRBJ1-4, with 7 bases that match TRBD1. V lost 8 bases to trimming and J lost 4 bases; unmatched junction nucleotides: 10. Per germline, CDR1 DFQATT and CDR2 SNEGSKA (reference sequence). This CDR3 contains 14 residues. CDR3 loop: CSSGAGTVNEKLFF. The CDR3 DNA reads as TGCAGTTCTGGTGCCGGGACAGTTAATGAAAAACTGTTTTTT.

This sequence joins TRBV27 and TRBJ2-3; no clear D gene. V dropped 6 bases and J dropped 3 bases, with 10 bases sitting between them. This CDR3 is built from 13 residues. The germline V gene has CDR1 MNHEY and CDR2 SMNVEV (reference sequence). This CDR3 reads CASRRVWTDTQYF. The CDR3 DNA reads TGTGCCAGCAGACGGGTTTGGACAGATACGCAGTATTTT.

This clonotype was seen at least ten times. The gene calls are TRBV20-1 and TRBJ2-3, with 7 positions matching TRBD2. The CDR3 is made up of 15 amino acids. In germline, CDR1 is DFQATT, CDR2 SNEGSKA (reference sequence). The trim removed 5 bases at V and 0 bases at J, leaving 8 bases unmatched. The CDR3 is CSAVASGKSTDTQYF. CDR3 in DNA: TGCAGTGCTGTAGCTAGCGGCAAAAGCACAGATACGCAGTATTTT.

At least ten counts were recorded for this clonotype. The chain links TRBV12-3 or TRBV12-4 to TRBJ1-2; TRBD1 matches 8 bases. The length of the CDR3 is 15 residues. The junction had 10 bases not matched to a gene; V was cut back by 5 bases and J by 5 bases. CDR3 in DNA: TGTGCCAGCAGTCCCGACAGGGGACGGGGGTATGGCTACACCTTC. This encodes CASSPDRGRGYGYTF.